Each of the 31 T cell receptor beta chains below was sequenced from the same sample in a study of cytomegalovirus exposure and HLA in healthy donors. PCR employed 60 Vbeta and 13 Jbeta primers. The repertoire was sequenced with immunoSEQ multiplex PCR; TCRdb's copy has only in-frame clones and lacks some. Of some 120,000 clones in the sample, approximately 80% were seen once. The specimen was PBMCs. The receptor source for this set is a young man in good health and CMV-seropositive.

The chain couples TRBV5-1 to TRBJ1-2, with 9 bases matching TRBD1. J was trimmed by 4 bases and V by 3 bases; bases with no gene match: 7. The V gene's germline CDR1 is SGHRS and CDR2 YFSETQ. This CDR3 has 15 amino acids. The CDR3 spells CASSSRTGDAYGYTF. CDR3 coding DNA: TGCGCCAGCAGCTCCCGGACAGGGGATGCCTATGGCTACACCTTC. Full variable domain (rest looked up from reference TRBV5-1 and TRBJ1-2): KAGVTQTPRYLIKTRGQQVTLSCSPISGHRSVSWYQQTPGQGLQFLFEYFSETQRNKGNFPGRFSGRQFSNSRSEMNVSTLELGDSALYLCASSSRTGDAYGYTFGSGTRLTVV.

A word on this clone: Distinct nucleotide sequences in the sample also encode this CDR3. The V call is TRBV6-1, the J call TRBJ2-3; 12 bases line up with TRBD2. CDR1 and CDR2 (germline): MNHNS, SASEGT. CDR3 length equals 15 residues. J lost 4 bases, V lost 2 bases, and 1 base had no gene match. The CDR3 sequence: CASSETSGGPDTQYF. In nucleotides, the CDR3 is TGTGCCAGCAGTGAAACTAGCGGGGGGCCAGATACGCAGTATTTT.

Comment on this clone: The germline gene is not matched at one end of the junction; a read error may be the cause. CDR3 amino acids: CASSYGVSALHF. CDR3 sequence (DNA): TGCGCCAGCAGCTACGGGGTTTCAGCCCTCCACTTT. The chain joins TRBV4-1 to TRBJ1-6; D unresolved. Germline CDR1 and CDR2: MGHRA and YSYEKL. This CDR3 is 12 amino acids long.

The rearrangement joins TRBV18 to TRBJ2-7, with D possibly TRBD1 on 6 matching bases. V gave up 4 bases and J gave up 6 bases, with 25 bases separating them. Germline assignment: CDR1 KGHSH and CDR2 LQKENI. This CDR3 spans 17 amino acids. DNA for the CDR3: TGTGCCAGCTCACTCGGGGAAAGGGGGTATTCTTCGGTCGAGCAGTACTTC. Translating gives CASSLGERGYSSVEQYF.

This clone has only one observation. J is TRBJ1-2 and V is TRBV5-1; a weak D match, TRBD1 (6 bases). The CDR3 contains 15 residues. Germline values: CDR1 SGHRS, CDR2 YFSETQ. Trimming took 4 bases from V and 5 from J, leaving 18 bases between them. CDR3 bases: TGCGCCAGCAGCCCTGGACGGGGACATCCGTATGGCTACACCTTC. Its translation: CASSPGRGHPYGYTF.

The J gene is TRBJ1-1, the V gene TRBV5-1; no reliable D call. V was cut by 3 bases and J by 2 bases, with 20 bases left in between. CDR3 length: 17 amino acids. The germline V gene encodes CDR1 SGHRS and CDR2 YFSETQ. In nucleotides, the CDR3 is TGCGCCAGCAGCTCATCCTACCTAGGAGAAACAAACACTGAAGCTTTCTTT. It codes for CASSSSYLGETNTEAFF.

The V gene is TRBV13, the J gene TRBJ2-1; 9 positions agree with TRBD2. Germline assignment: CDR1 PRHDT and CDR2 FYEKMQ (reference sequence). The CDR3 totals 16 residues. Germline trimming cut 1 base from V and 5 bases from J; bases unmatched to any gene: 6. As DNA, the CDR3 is TGTGCCAGCAGCTTAGCCCCGGGGACTAGCCACAATGAGCAGTTCTTC. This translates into CASSLAPGTSHNEQFF.

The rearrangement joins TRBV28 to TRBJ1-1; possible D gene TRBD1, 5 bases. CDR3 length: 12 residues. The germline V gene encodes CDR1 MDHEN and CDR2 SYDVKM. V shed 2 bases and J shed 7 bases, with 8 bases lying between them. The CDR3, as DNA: TGTGCCAGCAGTTTAAGGAGGGGTGAAGCTTTCTTT. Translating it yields CASSLRRGEAFF.

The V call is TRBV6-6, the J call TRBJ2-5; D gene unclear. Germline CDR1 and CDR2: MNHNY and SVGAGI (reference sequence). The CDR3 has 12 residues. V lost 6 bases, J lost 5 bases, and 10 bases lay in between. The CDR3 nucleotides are TGTGCCAGCAGCATTGGTGCGGAGACCCAGTACTTC. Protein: CASSIGAETQYF.

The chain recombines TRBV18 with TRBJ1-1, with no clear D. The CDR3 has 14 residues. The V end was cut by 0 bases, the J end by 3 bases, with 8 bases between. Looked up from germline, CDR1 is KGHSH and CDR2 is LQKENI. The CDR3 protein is CASSPPSGYTEAFF. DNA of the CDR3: TGTGCCAGCTCACCACCGTCGGGTTACACTGAAGCTTTCTTT. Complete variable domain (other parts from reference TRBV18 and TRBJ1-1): NAGVMQNPRHLVRRRGQEARLRCSPMKGHSHVYWYRQLPEEGLKFMVYLQKENIIDESGMPKERFSAEFPKEGPSILRIQQVVRGDSAAYFCASSPPSGYTEAFFGQGTRLTVV.

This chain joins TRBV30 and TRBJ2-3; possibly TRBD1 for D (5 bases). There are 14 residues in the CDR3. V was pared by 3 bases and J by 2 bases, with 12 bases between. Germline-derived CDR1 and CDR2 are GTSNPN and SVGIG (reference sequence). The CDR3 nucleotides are TGTGCCTGGAGATTAAGGGGTCCCACAGATACGCAGTATTTT. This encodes CAWRLRGPTDTQYF.

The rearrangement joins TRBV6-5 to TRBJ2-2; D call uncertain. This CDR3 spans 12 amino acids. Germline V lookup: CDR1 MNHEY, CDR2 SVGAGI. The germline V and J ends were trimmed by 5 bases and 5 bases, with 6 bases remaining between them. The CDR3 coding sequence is TGTGCCAGCAGTCGCAGGACCGGGGAGCTGTTTTTT. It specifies CASSRRTGELFF.

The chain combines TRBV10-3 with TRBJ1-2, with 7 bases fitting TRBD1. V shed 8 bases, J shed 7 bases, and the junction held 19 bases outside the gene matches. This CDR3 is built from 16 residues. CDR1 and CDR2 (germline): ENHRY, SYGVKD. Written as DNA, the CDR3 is TGTGCCATCCGCCGCCCAGAGAGGGGGCGAAGGGGTGGCTACACCTTC. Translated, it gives CAIRRPERGRRGGYTF.

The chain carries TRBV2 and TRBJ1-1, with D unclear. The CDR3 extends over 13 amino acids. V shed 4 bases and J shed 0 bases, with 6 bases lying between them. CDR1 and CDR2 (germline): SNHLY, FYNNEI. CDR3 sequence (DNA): TGTGCCAGCAGTGGTTATATGAACACTGAAGCTTTCTTT. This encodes CASSGYMNTEAFF.

The CDR3 protein is CASSLVRTKNTGELFF. In DNA form, the CDR3 reads TGCGCCAGCAGCTTGGTGCGGACAAAGAACACCGGGGAGCTGTTTTTT. This sequence joins TRBV5-1 and TRBJ2-2, with TRBD1 as a possible D gene (5 bases). The CDR3 runs to 16 residues. Trimming left V 0 bases short and J 1 base short, with 10 bases between. Per the germline V gene, CDR1 is SGHRS and CDR2 is YFSETQ.

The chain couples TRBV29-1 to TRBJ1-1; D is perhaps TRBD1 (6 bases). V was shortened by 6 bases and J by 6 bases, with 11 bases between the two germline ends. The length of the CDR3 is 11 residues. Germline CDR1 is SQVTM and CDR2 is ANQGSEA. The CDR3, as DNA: TGCAGCGTGGCTACAGGGCCTGAAGCTTTCTTT. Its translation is CSVATGPEAFF.

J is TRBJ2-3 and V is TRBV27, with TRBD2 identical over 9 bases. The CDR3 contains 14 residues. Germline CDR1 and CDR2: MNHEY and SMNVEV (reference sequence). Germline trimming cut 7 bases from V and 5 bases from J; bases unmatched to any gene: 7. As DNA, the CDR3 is TGTGCCAGCAACCCGCGGGGGGGCGAAGATACGCAGTATTTT. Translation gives CASNPRGGEDTQYF.

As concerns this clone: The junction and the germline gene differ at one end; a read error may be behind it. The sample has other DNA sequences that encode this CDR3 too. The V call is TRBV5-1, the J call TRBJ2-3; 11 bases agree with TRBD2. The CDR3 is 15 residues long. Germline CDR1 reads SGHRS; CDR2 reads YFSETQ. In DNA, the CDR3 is TGCGCCAGCAGCGAACTAGCGGGGGACACAGATACGCAATATTTT. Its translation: CASSELAGDTDTQYF.

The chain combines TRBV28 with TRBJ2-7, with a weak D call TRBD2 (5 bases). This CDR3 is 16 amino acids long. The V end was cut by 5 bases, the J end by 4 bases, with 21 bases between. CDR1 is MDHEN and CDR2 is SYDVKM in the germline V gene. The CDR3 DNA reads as TGTGCCAGCAGTCAGGCCTTCGGGGTCGAACTTTACGAGCAGTACTTC. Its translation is CASSQAFGVELYEQYF.

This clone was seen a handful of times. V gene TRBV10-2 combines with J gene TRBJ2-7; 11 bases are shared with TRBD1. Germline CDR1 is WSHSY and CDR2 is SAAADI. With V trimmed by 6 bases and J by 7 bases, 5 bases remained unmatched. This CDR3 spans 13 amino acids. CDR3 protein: CASRRGQGAEQYF. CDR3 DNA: TGCGCCAGCAGAAGAGGACAGGGGGCGGAGCAGTACTTC.

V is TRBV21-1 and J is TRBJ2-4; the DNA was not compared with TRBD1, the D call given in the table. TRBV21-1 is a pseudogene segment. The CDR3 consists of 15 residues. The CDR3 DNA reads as TGTGCCAGCAGCACCCGGACAGGGGGCAAAAACATTCAGTACTTC. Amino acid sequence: CASSTRTGGKNIQYF.

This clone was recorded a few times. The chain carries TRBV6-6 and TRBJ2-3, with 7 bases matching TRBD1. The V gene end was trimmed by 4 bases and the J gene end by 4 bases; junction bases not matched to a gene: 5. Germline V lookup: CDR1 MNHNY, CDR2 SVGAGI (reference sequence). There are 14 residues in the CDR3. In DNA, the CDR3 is TGTGCCAGCAGTTTAGGGGGCAGGTCAGATACGCAGTATTTT. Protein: CASSLGGRSDTQYF.

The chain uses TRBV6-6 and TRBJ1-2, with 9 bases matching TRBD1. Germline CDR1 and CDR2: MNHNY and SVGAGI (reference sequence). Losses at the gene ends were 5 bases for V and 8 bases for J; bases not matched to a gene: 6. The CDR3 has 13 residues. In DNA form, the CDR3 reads TGTGCCAGCAGTAGGACAGGGGAGGGAGGCTACACCTTC. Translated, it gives CASSRTGEGGYTF.

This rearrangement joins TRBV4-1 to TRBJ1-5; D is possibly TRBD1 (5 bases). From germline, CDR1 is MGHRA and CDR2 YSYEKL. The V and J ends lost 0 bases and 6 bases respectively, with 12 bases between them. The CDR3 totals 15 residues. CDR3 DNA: TGCGCCAGCAGCCAAGAGTCAGGGCTCCTTCAGCCCCAGCATTTT. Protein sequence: CASSQESGLLQPQHF.

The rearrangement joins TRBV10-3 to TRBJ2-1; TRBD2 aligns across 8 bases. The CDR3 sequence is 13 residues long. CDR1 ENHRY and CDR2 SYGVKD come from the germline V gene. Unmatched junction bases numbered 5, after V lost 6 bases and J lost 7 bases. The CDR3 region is CAIRGLDGNEQFF. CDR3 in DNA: TGTGCCATCAGGGGACTAGACGGAAATGAGCAGTTCTTC.

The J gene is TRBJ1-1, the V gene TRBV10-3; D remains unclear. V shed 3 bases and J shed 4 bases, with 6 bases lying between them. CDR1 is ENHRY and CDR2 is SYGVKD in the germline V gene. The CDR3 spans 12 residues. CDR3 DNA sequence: TGTGCCATCAGTGATGAGGGCACTGAAGCTTTCTTT. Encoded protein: CAISDEGTEAFF.

CDR3 amino acids: CASSPPGRGYNQPQHF. DNA for the CDR3: TGTGCCAGCTCACCACCGGGCAGGGGGTACAATCAGCCCCAGCATTTT. The chain is built from TRBV18 and TRBJ1-5, with 7 bases fitting TRBD1. Losses at the gene ends were 0 bases for V and 3 bases for J; bases not matched to a gene: 5. The CDR3 runs to 16 residues. Germline-derived CDR1 and CDR2 are KGHSH and LQKENI.

The CDR3 nucleotides are TGTGCCAGCAGCCCCCATTCCGGAGAGACCCAGTACTTC. Translated, it gives CASSPHSGETQYF. This chain joins TRBV7-6 and TRBJ2-5, with no clear D. The CDR3 is 13 residues long. The V end was cut by 5 bases, the J end by 4 bases, with 11 bases between. Germline loops: CDR1 SGHVS, CDR2 FNYEAQ.

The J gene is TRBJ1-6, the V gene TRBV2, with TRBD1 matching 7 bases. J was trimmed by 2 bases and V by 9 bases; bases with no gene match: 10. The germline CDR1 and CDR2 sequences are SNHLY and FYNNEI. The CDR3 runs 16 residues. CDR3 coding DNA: TGTGCCAGAAACCTGGAGCAGGGGGCCTATAATTCACCCCTCCACTTT. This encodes CARNLEQGAYNSPLHF.

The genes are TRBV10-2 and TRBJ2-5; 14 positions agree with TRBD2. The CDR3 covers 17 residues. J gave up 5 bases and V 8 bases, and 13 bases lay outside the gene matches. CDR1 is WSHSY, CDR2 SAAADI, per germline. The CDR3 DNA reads TGCGCCAGCTGGGGACTAGCGGGGGCCCAGGCTCGGGAGACCCAGTACTTC. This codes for CASWGLAGAQARETQYF.

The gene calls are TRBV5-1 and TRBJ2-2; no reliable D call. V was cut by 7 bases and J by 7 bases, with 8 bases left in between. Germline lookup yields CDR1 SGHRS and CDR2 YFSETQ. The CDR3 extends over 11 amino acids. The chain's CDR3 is CASLGRGELFF. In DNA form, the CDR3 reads TGCGCCAGCCTGGGCCGCGGGGAGCTGTTTTTT.